The 8 T cell receptor beta chains listed next were all sequenced from one sample in a study of Ad26.COV2.S vaccination and SARS-CoV-2 variants. Method: immunoSEQ multiplex PCR; TCRdb's copy keeps in-frame clones and lacks some. The repertoire holds hundreds of thousands of clones, 92% seen once, with 3.9% in the top ten. This sample comprised peripheral blood, obtained after recovery from COVID-19. These receptors were taken from a human donor who had recovered from COVID-19.

The chain recombines TRBV6-6 with TRBJ1-5; no clear D. Germline V CDR1 and CDR2: MNHNY, SVGAGI (reference sequence). The CDR3 loop spans 16 amino acids. Trimming took 5 bases from V and 0 from J, leaving 14 bases between them. The CDR3 coding sequence is TGTGCCAGCAGTCCCACGGGGTTATATAGCAATCAGCCCCAGCATTTT. The encoded protein is CASSPTGLYSNQPQHF.

V gene TRBV10-3 combines with J gene TRBJ2-6, with TRBD1 matching 7 bases. CDR1 and CDR2 from the germline V gene are ENHRY and SYGVKD. Unmatched junction bases numbered 11, after V lost 4 bases and J lost 2 bases. The CDR3 spans 18 residues. CDR3 DNA: TGTGCCATCAGTGTAACTCCCCCTGACAGGGCTGGGGCCAACGTCCTGACTTTC. This sequence encodes CAISVTPPDRAGANVLTF.

J is TRBJ1-2 and V is TRBV6-7; D is unclear. TRBV6-7 is classed as an ORF, of uncertain function. V was cut by 5 bases and J by 4 bases, with 20 bases left in between. This CDR3 comprises 16 residues. CDR3 region: CASSPTGQVLLYGYTF. The CDR3 DNA is TGTGCCAGCAGTCCCACCGGGCAAGTCTTACTCTATGGCTACACCTTC.

This clone was found once. The rearrangement joins TRBV7-2 to TRBJ2-5, with D possibly called TRBD1 or TRBD2 (6 bases each). CDR1 is SGHTA, CDR2 FQGNSA, per germline. Trimming pared 6 bases from V and 5 bases from J, leaving 25 bases between. CDR3 length: 17 residues. For the CDR3, the DNA is TGTGCCAGCAGGCCGGGGGCCGGGGTATTGGGCGAGGAGACCCAGTACTTC. This encodes CASRPGAGVLGEETQYF.

The gene calls are TRBV6-2 or TRBV6-3 and TRBJ1-2; D gene unclear. Trimming left V 5 bases short and J 6 bases short, with 13 bases between. CDR3 size: 13 residues. Germline CDR1 is MNHEY and CDR2 is SVGEGT. CDR3 sequence: CASSPTNYDGYTF. The CDR3 DNA reads TGTGCCAGCAGTCCAACTAACTATGATGGCTACACCTTC.

The rearrangement links TRBV5-1 to TRBJ1-1; D remains unclear. V dropped 5 bases and J dropped 1 base, with 12 bases sitting between them. The CDR3 extends over 14 amino acids. Germline V gene sequence: CDR1 SGHRS, CDR2 YFSETQ. CDR3 nucleotides: TGCGCCAGCAGGAAGTCAGGAGGGAACACTGAAGCTTTCTTT. It specifies CASRKSGGNTEAFF.

This clone was found once. This sequence joins TRBV5-6 and TRBJ1-2; the D is unclear. The CDR3 has 11 amino acids. V was trimmed by 0 bases and J by 7 bases, leaving 4 bases between them. CDR1 and CDR2 (germline): SGHDT, YYEEEE. Written as DNA, the CDR3 is TGTGCCAGCAGCTTGGGTCCTGGCTACACCTTC. This codes for CASSLGPGYTF.

The chain combines TRBV5-4 with TRBJ2-5, with 7 bases identical to TRBD1. In germline, CDR1 is SGHNT, CDR2 YYREEE (reference sequence). The CDR3 consists of 15 residues. Trimming removed 4 bases from V and 2 bases from J; junction bases left unmatched: 8. For the CDR3, the DNA is TGTGCCAGCAGCCCCTCGGACAGGCCGCAAGAGACCCAGTACTTC. Protein: CASSPSDRPQETQYF.